The T cell receptor beta chain described here comes from a study of cytomegalovirus exposure and HLA in healthy donors. Whole-study findings and limits: It was reported that the classifier diagnosed cytomegalovirus status with high specificity and sensitivity in both the original and validation cohorts. According to a later analysis, donors in an Asian-associated ancestry cluster reportedly had fewer N-insertions than the roughly 670-donor mean.

Both 60 Vbeta primers and 13 Jbeta primers went into the PCR. Here immunoSEQ multiplex PCR was the method, and the copy in TCRdb shows in-frame clones only, minus some. The table includes some 200,000 clones, 70% detected once. Notes on this clone: The target antigen is unknown.

The clonotype comes from a man aged 35 to 55 in good health and CMV-seropositive. The sample comprised PBMCs.

CDR3 residues: CASSQENGKNIQYF. CDR3 sequence (DNA): TGTGCCAGCAGCCAAGAGAATGGCAAAAACATTCAGTACTTC. This chain connects TRBV5-4 to TRBJ2-4; D remains ambiguous. This CDR3 has 14 amino acids. Trimming took off 4 bases at V and 3 bases at J, with 11 bases between the two ends. The germline gives CDR1 SGHNT, CDR2 YYREEE (reference sequence).